This T cell receptor beta chain stems from a study of T-cell reconstitution after alpha-beta-depleted transplantation in children. The TCRbeta library was prepared with unique molecular identifiers. TCRdb reprocessed the PCR reads with MiXCR, giving one entry per CDR3 protein. The sample shows over 550,000 distinct CDR3 sequences, 10% of them seen only once. At least ten counts were recorded for this clonotype. The CDR3 totals 16 residues. CDR1 and CDR2 (germline): SGHRS, YFSETQ. The V gene lost 5 bases and the J gene lost 0 bases, with 15 bases spanning the gap. This material consisted of PBMCs from the stem cell graft donor, taken from the stem cell graft. The receptor comes from a human donor who donated a stem cell graft to a child with acute myeloid leukemia. J is TRBJ2-1 and V is TRBV5-1; maybe TRBD2 (6 bases). As DNA, the CDR3 is TGCGCCAGCAGGGTGGATAGCGGAAGCTCCTACAATGAGCAGTTCTTC. This encodes CASRVDSGSSYNEQFF.